Listed below are T cell receptor beta chains from one sample, sequenced in a study of beta chain features in type 1 diabetes. Generated by immunoSEQ multiplex PCR, the TCRdb table keeps only in-frame clones and is missing some. In the table there are 500,000 to 850,000 clones, 11% to 15% of which are singletons. Sequencing was performed on naive CD4+ T cells from blood. The receptors stem from a young man with type 1 diabetes. The CDR3 runs from the conserved cysteine through the conserved F or W. The order of the fields is V gene, D gene, clone size, J gene, CDR3 protein, CDR3 DNA. The D gene is left open where the match is weak. Clone sizes are given selectively: once, few, many, or a class where the clone is expanded.

V gene: TRBV6-1; D gene: -; clone size: -; J gene: TRBJ1-2; CDR3 protein: CASSGGQLLDIFGYGYTF; CDR3 DNA: TGTGCCAGCAGTGGAGGACAACTCTTAGACATCTTTGGATATGGCTACACCTTC
V gene: TRBV7-9; D gene: TRBD2; clone size: -; J gene: TRBJ2-1; CDR3 protein: CASSLISGSTQFF; CDR3 DNA: TGTGCCAGCAGCCTGATTAGCGGGAGCACGCAGTTCTTC
V gene: TRBV11-2; D gene: TRBD1; clone size: -; J gene: TRBJ1-5; CDR3 protein: CASSLDRVGQPQHF; CDR3 DNA: TGTGCCAGCAGCTTGGACAGGGTAGGTCAGCCCCAGCATTTT
V gene: TRBV9; D gene: -; clone size: -; J gene: TRBJ1-6; CDR3 protein: CASSPAGTGNSPLHF; CDR3 DNA: TGTGCCAGCAGCCCAGCCGGGACGGGTAATTCACCCCTCCACTTT
V gene: TRBV29-1; D gene: -; clone size: few; J gene: TRBJ1-4; CDR3 protein: CSVTDNEKLFF; CDR3 DNA: TGCAGCGTAACAGATAATGAAAAACTGTTTTTT
V gene: TRBV11-2; D gene: TRBD2; clone size: few; J gene: TRBJ2-1; CDR3 protein: CASSFGTSGYNEQFF; CDR3 DNA: TGTGCCAGCAGCTTCGGGACTAGCGGTTACAATGAGCAGTTCTTC
V gene: TRBV11-2; D gene: TRBD1; clone size: few; J gene: TRBJ2-2; CDR3 protein: CASSPGQAGELFF; CDR3 DNA: TGTGCCAGCAGCCCGGGACAGGCCGGGGAGCTGTTTTTT
V gene: TRBV6-5; D gene: -; clone size: -; J gene: TRBJ2-5; CDR3 protein: CASREGGYQETQYF; CDR3 DNA: TGTGCCAGCAGGGAGGGGGGGTACCAAGAGACCCAGTACTTC
V gene: TRBV11-1; D gene: TRBD1; clone size: few; J gene: TRBJ2-1; CDR3 protein: CASSQPGQGFNEQFF; CDR3 DNA: TGTGCCAGCAGTCAACCGGGACAGGGTTTTAATGAGCAGTTCTTC
V gene: TRBV9; D gene: -; clone size: -; J gene: TRBJ1-5; CDR3 protein: CASSVGQGNQPQHF; CDR3 DNA: TGTGCCAGCAGCGTGGGTCAGGGCAATCAGCCCCAGCATTTT
V gene: TRBV28; D gene: TRBD1; clone size: -; J gene: TRBJ2-7; CDR3 protein: CASSVTGAYEQYF; CDR3 DNA: TGTGCCAGCAGCGTGACAGGGGCCTACGAGCAGTACTTC
V gene: TRBV19; D gene: -; clone size: few; J gene: TRBJ2-2; CDR3 protein: CASIPSSVAWGDTGELFF; CDR3 DNA: TGTGCCAGTATACCTTCGTCGGTAGCGTGGGGCGACACCGGGGAGCTGTTTTTT
V gene: TRBV11-2; D gene: -; clone size: -; J gene: TRBJ1-2; CDR3 protein: CASSPPISYGYTF; CDR3 DNA: TGTGCCAGCAGCCCACCGATCTCCTATGGCTACACCTTC
V gene: TRBV19; D gene: TRBD2; clone size: -; J gene: TRBJ2-7; CDR3 protein: CASSIGTSGSYEQYF; CDR3 DNA: TGTGCCAGTAGTATCGGGACTAGCGGGTCCTACGAGCAGTACTTC
V gene: TRBV18; D gene: -; clone size: -; J gene: TRBJ2-7; CDR3 protein: CASSAAYEQYF; CDR3 DNA: TGTGCCAGCTCAGCGGCCTACGAGCAGTACTTC
V gene: TRBV21-1; D gene: -; clone size: -; J gene: TRBJ2-7; CDR3 protein: CASSKDRSSYEQYF; CDR3 DNA: TGTGCCAGCAGCAAGGACAGGAGCTCCTACGAGCAGTACTTC
V gene: TRBV7-9; D gene: -; clone size: few; J gene: TRBJ1-6; CDR3 protein: CASSLVSGFSYNSPLHF; CDR3 DNA: TGTGCCAGCAGCTTAGTGTCCGGATTCTCCTATAATTCACCCCTCCACTTT
V gene: TRBV5-6; D gene: -; clone size: few; J gene: TRBJ2-7; CDR3 protein: CASSLQRFYEQYF; CDR3 DNA: TGTGCCAGCAGCCTACAACGGTTCTACGAGCAGTACTTC
V gene: TRBV7-2; D gene: -; clone size: -; J gene: TRBJ2-1; CDR3 protein: CASSLAGVRNEQFF; CDR3 DNA: TGTGCCAGCAGCTTAGCTGGGGTTCGAAATGAGCAGTTCTTC
V gene: TRBV28; D gene: TRBD2; clone size: -; J gene: TRBJ2-7; CDR3 protein: CASGGGPIYEQYF; CDR3 DNA: TGTGCCAGTGGGGGGGGACCGATCTACGAGCAGTACTTC
V gene: TRBV30; D gene: -; clone size: -; J gene: TRBJ1-2; CDR3 protein: CAWSGNYGYTF; CDR3 DNA: TGTGCCTGGAGTGGCAACTATGGCTACACCTTC
V gene: TRBV29-1; D gene: -; clone size: -; J gene: TRBJ2-3; CDR3 protein: CSVEDPGFFTDTQYF; CDR3 DNA: TGCAGCGTTGAAGATCCGGGGTTCTTCACAGATACGCAGTATTTT
V gene: TRBV30; D gene: -; clone size: -; J gene: TRBJ1-4; CDR3 protein: CAWSRWTNEKLFF; CDR3 DNA: TGTGCCTGGAGCCGTTGGACTAATGAAAAACTGTTTTTT
V gene: TRBV11-2; D gene: TRBD1; clone size: few; J gene: TRBJ2-3; CDR3 protein: CASSYRGQGSTDTQYF; CDR3 DNA: TGTGCCAGCAGCTATCGGGGACAGGGAAGCACAGATACGCAGTATTTT
V gene: TRBV5-6; D gene: -; clone size: -; J gene: TRBJ2-2; CDR3 protein: CASSLAGIGTGELFF; CDR3 DNA: TGTGCCAGCAGCTTGGCAGGGATCGGCACCGGGGAGCTGTTTTTT
V gene: TRBV7-9; D gene: -; clone size: few; J gene: TRBJ1-1; CDR3 protein: CASSSPQGGDTEAFF; CDR3 DNA: TGTGCCAGCAGCTCCCCCCAGGGAGGGGACACTGAAGCTTTCTTT
V gene: TRBV5-4; D gene: -; clone size: -; J gene: TRBJ2-5; CDR3 protein: CASSLVQETQYF; CDR3 DNA: TGTGCCAGCAGCTTGGTTCAAGAGACCCAGTACTTC
V gene: TRBV5-1; D gene: TRBD2; clone size: few; J gene: TRBJ2-1; CDR3 protein: CASSLEGTSAFMDEQFF; CDR3 DNA: TGCGCCAGCAGCTTGGAAGGGACTAGCGCGTTCATGGATGAGCAGTTCTTC
V gene: TRBV10-3; D gene: -; clone size: -; J gene: TRBJ1-5; CDR3 protein: CAISESREQPQHF; CDR3 DNA: TGTGCCATCAGTGAGTCAAGAGAACAGCCCCAGCATTTT
V gene: TRBV10-3; D gene: -; clone size: -; J gene: TRBJ1-1; CDR3 protein: CAISDNRVRTEAFF; CDR3 DNA: TGTGCCATCAGTGATAACAGGGTAAGGACTGAAGCTTTCTTT
V gene: TRBV4-1; D gene: -; clone size: -; J gene: TRBJ1-2; CDR3 protein: CASRHRGAGYGYTF; CDR3 DNA: TGCGCCAGCCGCCACCGGGGGGCAGGCTATGGCTACACCTTC
V gene: TRBV5-1; D gene: -; clone size: -; J gene: TRBJ2-7; CDR3 protein: CASSPGVGVAYEQYF; CDR3 DNA: TGCGCCAGCAGCCCCGGAGTGGGGGTTGCCTACGAGCAGTACTTC
V gene: TRBV5-1; D gene: -; clone size: few; J gene: TRBJ2-3; CDR3 protein: CASSSGGLAVHTDTQYF; CDR3 DNA: TGCGCCAGCTCCTCCGGGGGGCTAGCGGTCCATACAGATACGCAGTATTTT
V gene: TRBV7-2; D gene: TRBD1; clone size: -; J gene: TRBJ2-5; CDR3 protein: CASSLLGRGQETQYF; CDR3 DNA: TGTGCCAGCAGCTTACTTGGCAGGGGGCAAGAGACCCAGTACTTC
V gene: TRBV19; D gene: -; clone size: -; J gene: TRBJ2-1; CDR3 protein: CASKNPWRGTAYNEQFF; CDR3 DNA: TGTGCCAGCAAAAACCCGTGGAGAGGGACGGCCTACAATGAGCAGTTCTTC
V gene: TRBV29-1; D gene: TRBD2; clone size: -; J gene: TRBJ2-3; CDR3 protein: CSVVGGATDTQYF; CDR3 DNA: TGCAGCGTTGTCGGGGGGGCCACAGATACGCAGTATTTT
V gene: TRBV30; D gene: -; clone size: few; J gene: TRBJ2-1; CDR3 protein: CAWSVLSGEQFF; CDR3 DNA: TGTGCCTGGAGTGTACTTAGCGGTGAGCAGTTCTTC
V gene: TRBV5-4; D gene: TRBD2; clone size: -; J gene: TRBJ2-5; CDR3 protein: CASSLTGLALAGETQYF; CDR3 DNA: TGTGCCAGCAGCCTGACGGGACTAGCGCTCGCCGGGGAGACCCAGTACTTC
V gene: TRBV29-1; D gene: TRBD1; clone size: -; J gene: TRBJ2-7; CDR3 protein: CSVRWTGLSPEQYF; CDR3 DNA: TGCAGCGTTAGATGGACAGGTCTCTCTCCCGAGCAGTACTTC
V gene: TRBV6-6; D gene: -; clone size: -; J gene: TRBJ1-4; CDR3 protein: CASSLGTLNEKLFF; CDR3 DNA: TGTGCCAGCAGTCTAGGGACGTTGAATGAAAAACTGTTTTTT
V gene: TRBV4-2; D gene: -; clone size: -; J gene: TRBJ1-1; CDR3 protein: CASSQQPGLQFRAFF; CDR3 DNA: TGTGCCAGCAGCCAACAGCCGGGACTACAATTTCGAGCTTTCTTT
V gene: TRBV5-1; D gene: -; clone size: -; J gene: TRBJ2-2; CDR3 protein: CASSLVGESHTGELFF; CDR3 DNA: TGCGCCAGCAGCTTGGTGGGGGAGAGTCACACCGGGGAGCTGTTTTTT
V gene: TRBV6-6; D gene: -; clone size: -; J gene: TRBJ1-2; CDR3 protein: CASRVFGAGGYTF; CDR3 DNA: TGTGCCAGCAGGGTGTTTGGCGCGGGTGGCTACACCTTC
V gene: TRBV6-5; D gene: -; clone size: -; J gene: TRBJ1-1; CDR3 protein: CASSSTVGTEAFF; CDR3 DNA: TGTGCCAGCAGTAGCACAGTGGGCACTGAAGCTTTCTTT
V gene: TRBV30; D gene: TRBD1; clone size: -; J gene: TRBJ1-5; CDR3 protein: CAWSEWTGFQPQHF; CDR3 DNA: TGTGCCTGGAGTGAGTGGACAGGGTTCCAGCCCCAGCATTTT
V gene: TRBV11-2; D gene: -; clone size: -; J gene: TRBJ2-1; CDR3 protein: CASRGRNSYNEQFF; CDR3 DNA: TGTGCCAGCAGGGGGAGGAACTCCTACAATGAGCAGTTCTTC
V gene: TRBV30; D gene: TRBD2; clone size: -; J gene: TRBJ2-7; CDR3 protein: CAWSTWLAGLGEQYF; CDR3 DNA: TGTGCCTGGAGTACGTGGCTAGCGGGACTGGGAGAGCAGTACTTC
V gene: TRBV7-9; D gene: TRBD1; clone size: few; J gene: TRBJ1-1; CDR3 protein: CASSLEDRPFF; CDR3 DNA: TGTGCCAGCAGCTTAGAGGACAGGCCTTTCTTT
V gene: TRBV28; D gene: -; clone size: few; J gene: TRBJ2-1; CDR3 protein: CASSSLRPQGSSYNEQFF; CDR3 DNA: TGTGCCAGCAGTTCTCTACGACCCCAGGGAAGCTCCTACAATGAGCAGTTCTTC
V gene: TRBV5-1; D gene: -; clone size: few; J gene: TRBJ1-4; CDR3 protein: CASSLGQATTNEKLFF; CDR3 DNA: TGCGCCAGCAGCTTGGGTCAGGCGACCACTAATGAAAAACTGTTTTTT
V gene: TRBV7-8; D gene: -; clone size: -; J gene: TRBJ2-7; CDR3 protein: CASSSDRSYEQYF; CDR3 DNA: TGTGCCAGCAGCTCCGACAGGTCCTACGAGCAGTACTTC
V gene: TRBV21-1; D gene: -; clone size: -; J gene: TRBJ2-7; CDR3 protein: CASSKEVGPYSYEQYF; CDR3 DNA: TGTGCCAGCAGCAAAGAGGTGGGGCCCTACTCCTACGAGCAGTACTTC
V gene: TRBV29-1; D gene: TRBD1; clone size: -; J gene: TRBJ2-7; CDR3 protein: CSVKDRVGIYEQYF; CDR3 DNA: TGCAGCGTCAAAGACAGGGTGGGGATCTACGAGCAGTACTTC
V gene: TRBV4-3; D gene: -; clone size: -; J gene: TRBJ1-1; CDR3 protein: CASSPTGQYFTEAFF; CDR3 DNA: TGCGCCAGCAGCCCAACCGGACAATATTTCACTGAAGCTTTCTTT
V gene: TRBV30; D gene: TRBD1; clone size: -; J gene: TRBJ2-3; CDR3 protein: CAWSTGTGDPSTDTQYF; CDR3 DNA: TGTGCCTGGAGTACTGGGACAGGGGATCCTAGCACAGATACGCAGTATTTT
V gene: TRBV14; D gene: -; clone size: few; J gene: TRBJ2-5; CDR3 protein: CASSPGYTGQETQYF; CDR3 DNA: TGTGCCAGCAGCCCGGGATACACAGGACAAGAGACCCAGTACTTC
V gene: TRBV9; D gene: -; clone size: -; J gene: TRBJ2-7; CDR3 protein: CASSVGRETYEQYF; CDR3 DNA: TGTGCCAGCAGCGTAGGAAGGGAAACCTACGAGCAGTACTTC